The 26 T cell receptor beta chains listed next were all sequenced from one sample in a study of blood T cell repertoires in COVID-19 (TCRdb year 2020). The library was generated by the immunoSEQ multiplex PCR assay. Drawn from immuneACCESS, this table holds only the in-frame rearrangements with V and J called that TCRdb kept. Clones are partly lost; checked studies trace under half to an unresolved V gene and leave the rest unexplained. Within this sample are approximately 240,000 clones, with about 85% of them counted one time only. Of the sample, around 18% falls within the top ten clones. The sample consisted of peripheral blood. These receptors were taken from a woman aged 80 or over with active or convalescent COVID-19.

The rearrangement links TRBV6-6 to TRBJ1-4; 9 bases align to TRBD1. CDR1 MNHNY and CDR2 SVGAGI come from the germline V gene (reference sequence). CDR3 length: 15 amino acids. Trimming removed 6 bases from V and 4 bases from J; junction bases left unmatched: 6. CDR3 in DNA: TGTGCCAGCAGAGACCCGGGACAGGGTAATGAAAAACTGTTTTTT. Encoded protein: CASRDPGQGNEKLFF.

V gene TRBV7-9 combines with J gene TRBJ1-1; D is possibly TRBD1 (6 bases). V lost 5 bases and J lost 2, with 15 bases in between. This CDR3 has 15 residues. CDR1 and CDR2 (germline): SEHNR, FQNEAQ (reference sequence). The CDR3 sequence: CASSQGWGTNTEAFF. The CDR3 DNA reads as TGTGCCAGCAGCCAGGGGTGGGGCACAAACACTGAAGCTTTCTTT. Full variable domain (outside the CDR3, taken from reference TRBV7-9 and TRBJ1-1): DTGVSQNPRHKITKRGQNVTFRCDPISEHNRLYWYRQTLGQGPEFLTYFQNEAQLEKSRLLSDRFSAERPKGSFSTLEIQRTEQGDSAMYLCASSQGWGTNTEAFFGQGTRLTVV.

The chain has TRBV18 and TRBJ1-4; D perhaps matches TRBD1 (6 bases). From germline, CDR1 is KGHSH and CDR2 LQKENI. V was clipped by 8 bases and J by 2 bases, with 24 bases between them. The CDR3 runs to 18 residues. CDR3 nucleotides: TGTGCCAGCGCCAGTATCATGGCAGGGGCATCGACTAATGAAAAACTGTTTTTT. Protein: CASASIMAGASTNEKLFF.

This clone came up once. The V gene is TRBV28, the J gene TRBJ2-4; TRBD2 might be the D (6 bases). CDR1 is MDHEN, CDR2 SYDVKM, per germline. The CDR3 extends over 17 amino acids. The V end lost 6 bases, the J end lost 1 base, and 19 bases lay between the germline ends. The CDR3 nucleotides read TGTGCCAGCAGGGCAGGGACTTGGGACTCGGCCAAAAACATTCAGTACTTC. It translates to CASRAGTWDSAKNIQYF.

The genes are TRBV2 and TRBJ1-2; tentatively, D is TRBD1 (6 bases). V gave up 0 bases and J gave up 7 bases, with 15 bases separating them. Germline CDR1 is SNHLY and CDR2 is FYNNEI. The CDR3 extends over 15 amino acids. This CDR3 reads CASSEARGGSGGYTF. The CDR3 region has the DNA TGTGCCAGCAGTGAAGCACGAGGGGGTTCTGGTGGCTACACCTTC.

V usage is TRBV10-1 and J usage is TRBJ2-7; 7 nucleotides line up with TRBD1. The junction had 14 bases not matched to a gene; V was cut back by 7 bases and J by 2 bases. Looked up from germline, CDR1 is WNHNN and CDR2 is SYGVQD (reference sequence). The CDR3 has 16 residues. The CDR3 protein is CASIPWGQKKTYEQYF. In nucleotides, the CDR3 is TGCGCCAGCATCCCCTGGGGACAGAAGAAAACCTACGAGCAGTACTTC.

The genes are TRBV4-1 and TRBJ1-5, with D perhaps TRBD1 (5 bases). The CDR3 consists of 15 residues. Germline V lookup: CDR1 MGHRA, CDR2 YSYEKL. Trimming removed 4 bases at V and 4 bases at J, with 14 bases between. CDR3 nucleotide sequence: TGCGCCAGCAGCCCGGCGGGGGGTAGGAATCAGCCCCAGCATTTT. It translates to CASSPAGGRNQPQHF.

V is TRBV7-9 and J is TRBJ2-7, with 10 nucleotides matching TRBD1. The CDR3 has 16 amino acids. Per germline, CDR1 SEHNR and CDR2 FQNEAQ (reference sequence). The J segment lost 4 bases and the V segment lost 4 bases, leaving 10 bases of the junction unmatched. CDR3 sequence (DNA): TGTGCCAGCAGCTCCTTAGCAGGGGACAGGGGATACGAGCAGTACTTC. It codes for CASSSLAGDRGYEQYF. Full variable domain (outside the CDR3, taken from reference TRBV7-9 and TRBJ2-7): DTGVSQNPRHKITKRGQNVTFRCDPISEHNRLYWYRQTLGQGPEFLTYFQNEAQLEKSRLLSDRFSAERPKGSFSTLEIQRTEQGDSAMYLCASSSLAGDRGYEQYFGPGTRLTVT.

The chain couples TRBV19 to TRBJ1-2; 9 nucleotides align to TRBD1. The CDR3 loop spans 15 amino acids. Germline V gene data show CDR1 as LNHDA and CDR2 as SQIVND (reference sequence). V gave up 6 bases and J gave up 4 bases; unmatched junction bases: 9. The CDR3 nucleotides are TGTGCCAGTAGAGACAGGGGGTTTCCCAGCTATGGCTACACCTTC. Translating it yields CASRDRGFPSYGYTF.

The chain is built from TRBV19 and TRBJ1-5; 7 nucleotides align to TRBD1. Losses at the gene ends were 4 bases for V and 0 bases for J; bases not matched to a gene: 12. The CDR3 contains 18 residues. Germline V gives CDR1 LNHDA, CDR2 SQIVND (reference sequence). CDR3 region: CASSKTGTADYSNQPQHF. Here the CDR3 DNA reads TGTGCCAGTAGTAAAACCGGGACAGCGGACTATAGCAATCAGCCCCAGCATTTT.

The V gene is TRBV4-3, the J gene TRBJ2-7; 7 bases match TRBD1. The CDR3 loop spans 16 amino acids. V gave up 0 bases and J gave up 0 bases; unmatched junction bases: 5. Germline-derived CDR1 and CDR2 are LGHNA and YSLEER. The CDR3 bases are TGCGCCAGCAGCCAAGAGGACAGGCACTACTCCTACGAGCAGTACTTC. Encoded protein: CASSQEDRHYSYEQYF.

The J gene is TRBJ2-1, the V gene TRBV28, with 10 bases aligning to TRBD2. The germline V gene encodes CDR1 MDHEN and CDR2 SYDVKM. This CDR3 is 14 amino acids long. Trimming cost V 6 bases and J 5 bases; bases outside gene matches: 4. CDR3 protein: CASRRTSGNNEQFF. CDR3 coding DNA: TGTGCCAGCAGGAGGACTAGCGGAAACAATGAGCAGTTCTTC.

The rearrangement links TRBV7-2 to TRBJ2-2; D is ambiguous. Trimming took off 5 bases at V and 1 base at J, with 5 bases between the two ends. The CDR3 runs to 13 residues. Germline V gene sequence: CDR1 SGHTA, CDR2 FQGNSA. The CDR3 sequence is CASSPRNTGELFF. The CDR3 bases are TGTGCCAGCAGCCCCCGGAACACCGGGGAGCTGTTTTTT. Drawing the rest from reference TRBV7-2 and TRBJ2-2, the complete variable domain is GAGVSQSPSNKVTEKGKDVELRCDPISGHTALYWYRQSLGQGLEFLIYFQGNSAPDKSGLPSDRFSAERTGGSVSTLTIQRTQQEDSAVYLCASSPRNTGELFFGEGSRLTVL.

The chain carries TRBV6-5 and TRBJ2-5; 7 bases align to TRBD1. This CDR3 has 14 residues. The junction had 9 bases not matched to a gene; V was cut back by 7 bases and J by 4 bases. In germline, CDR1 is MNHEY, CDR2 SVGAGI. DNA for the CDR3: TGTGCCAGCAAAATACAGGGGAATCGAGAGACCCAGTACTTC. As protein: CASKIQGNRETQYF.

J is TRBJ1-1 and V is TRBV6-2 or TRBV6-3; 10 bases are shared with TRBD1. Germline CDR1 reads MNHEY; CDR2 reads SVGEGT. The length of the CDR3 is 15 residues. With V trimmed by 6 bases and J by 4 bases, 8 bases remained unmatched. CDR3 sequence: CASSPIRTGGTEAFF. For the CDR3, the DNA is TGTGCCAGCAGCCCAATCCGGACAGGGGGCACTGAAGCTTTCTTT.

This clone came up once. The chain has TRBV12-3 or TRBV12-4 and TRBJ1-1, with D unresolved. This CDR3 contains 13 residues. The ends were cut back, 6 bases at V and 0 bases at J, with 8 bases in the middle. CDR3 in amino acids: CASRGRVNTEAFF. Here the CDR3 DNA reads TGTGCCAGCAGGGGGAGGGTGAACACTGAAGCTTTCTTT.

The chain is built from TRBV28 and TRBJ1-2, with 8 positions matching TRBD1. CDR1 MDHEN and CDR2 SYDVKM come from the germline V gene. The CDR3 loop spans 15 amino acids. V gave up 2 bases and J gave up 7 bases; unmatched junction bases: 9. The CDR3 here is CASSLTGGIVGGYTF. The CDR3 bases are TGTGCCAGCAGTTTAACAGGGGGAATAGTGGGTGGCTACACCTTC.

This chain links TRBV29-1 with TRBJ2-5, with TRBD2 matching over 14 bases. CDR3 length equals 15 residues. Germline CDR1 SQVTM, CDR2 ANQGSEA. With V trimmed by 5 bases and J by 4 bases, 6 bases remained unmatched. The CDR3 DNA reads as TGCAGCGTTTCGGGACTAGCGGGAGAAAGAGAGACCCAGTACTTC. Translated: CSVSGLAGERETQYF.

The chain combines TRBV30 with TRBJ2-7, with 11 positions matching TRBD1. Germline loops: CDR1 GTSNPN, CDR2 SVGIG (reference sequence). With V trimmed by 0 bases and J by 5 bases, 9 bases remained unmatched. The CDR3 runs to 16 residues. As DNA, the CDR3 is TGTGCCTGGAGTGTGGGCGGACAGGGGGCGCGGAACGAGCAGTACTTC. This translates into CAWSVGGQGARNEQYF.

The chain uses TRBV28 and TRBJ2-7; 12 nucleotides match TRBD2. Germline lookup yields CDR1 MDHEN and CDR2 SYDVKM. There are 16 residues in the CDR3. V gave up 8 bases and J gave up 0 bases; unmatched junction bases: 8. The CDR3 DNA follows: TGTGCCAGCTTGGCTAGCGGGAGGGCCGTCTCCTACGAGCAGTACTTC. It translates to CASLASGRAVSYEQYF.

The chain uses TRBV5-6 and TRBJ1-2, with D possibly being TRBD1 (5 bases). CDR1 SGHDT and CDR2 YYEEEE come from the germline V gene. The V and J ends lost 3 bases and 1 base respectively, with 13 bases between them. The CDR3 contains 15 residues. This CDR3 is CASSSRELLNYGYTF. Written as DNA, the CDR3 is TGTGCCAGCAGCTCCAGGGAACTCCTTAACTATGGCTACACCTTC.

This rearrangement joins TRBV5-1 to TRBJ2-7; no firm D call. The ends were cut back, 4 bases at V and 2 bases at J, with 10 bases in the middle. The CDR3 loop spans 13 amino acids. Germline V gene sequence: CDR1 SGHRS, CDR2 YFSETQ. The CDR3 nucleotides are TGCGCCAGCAGCCCCACCCAGGCCTACGAGCAGTACTTC. This gives the protein CASSPTQAYEQYF.

The DNA for the CDR3 is TGTGCCAGCAGCTCTCTTATCGTCGCAGATACGCAGTATTTT. Protein sequence: CASSSLIVADTQYF. This chain uses TRBV5-5 with TRBJ2-3, with D hard to call. CDR1 is SGHKS, CDR2 YYEKEE, per germline (reference sequence). V dropped 3 bases and J dropped 4 bases, with 12 bases sitting between them. There are 14 residues in the CDR3. The full variable domain, rest sourced from reference TRBV5-5 and TRBJ2-3, is DAGVTQSPTHLIKTRGQQVTLRCSPISGHKSVSWYQQVLGQGPQFIFQYYEKEERGRGNFPDRFSARQFPNYSSELNVNALLLGDSALYLCASSSLIVADTQYFGPGTRLTVL.

The chain couples TRBV27 to TRBJ1-5; the D gene is possibly TRBD1 (5 bases). Germline CDR1 and CDR2: MNHEY and SMNVEV (reference sequence). The V and J ends lost 6 bases and 0 bases respectively, with 6 bases between them. The CDR3 runs to 13 residues. The chain's CDR3 is CASRQGSNQPQHF. Written as DNA, the CDR3 is TGTGCCAGCAGGCAGGGTAGCAATCAGCCCCAGCATTTT.

The V call is TRBV7-9, the J call TRBJ1-4; weak D call: TRBD1 (6 bases). V was cut by 5 bases and J by 8 bases, with 21 bases left in between. From germline, CDR1 is SEHNR and CDR2 FQNEAQ (reference sequence). This CDR3 spans 16 amino acids. CDR3 DNA sequence: TGTGCCAGCAGCAAAAATCCACCAGGGGCACAAGAAAAACTGTTTTTT. Its translation: CASSKNPPGAQEKLFF.

The chain carries TRBV9 and TRBJ2-5, with 7 nucleotides matching TRBD2. Germline-derived CDR1 and CDR2 are SGDLS and YYNGEE. This CDR3 has 14 residues. The junction had 7 bases not matched to a gene; V was cut back by 4 bases and J by 4 bases. The CDR3 protein is CASSPLGGTETQYF. CDR3 DNA sequence: TGTGCCAGCAGCCCCCTCGGGGGGACAGAGACCCAGTACTTC.